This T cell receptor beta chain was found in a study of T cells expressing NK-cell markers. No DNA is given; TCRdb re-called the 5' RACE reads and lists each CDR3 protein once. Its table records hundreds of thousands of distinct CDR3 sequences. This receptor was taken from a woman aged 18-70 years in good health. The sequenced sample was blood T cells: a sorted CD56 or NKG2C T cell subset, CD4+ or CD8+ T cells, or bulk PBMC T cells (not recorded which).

The CDR3 protein is CASSSDREGETQYF. The rearrangement uses TRBV6-5 and TRBJ2-5; TCRdb's D call of TRBD1 is untestable without DNA. The CDR3 runs to 14 residues. Germline lookup yields CDR1 MNHEY and CDR2 SVGAGI.